This T cell receptor beta chain comes out of a study of T cells in Graves' hyperthyroidism and ophthalmopathy. The sample holds many counts of this clonotype. The target antigen is unknown. Findings of the study overall: Also found in blood were most expanded thyroid clonotypes above 0.001.

Amplified TCR beta CDR3 regions came from RNA transcripts. First-round RT-PCR with HTBI primers amplified the TCR CDR3 region. TCRdb reanalysed the multiplex PCR reads using MiXCR and keeps one entry per CDR3 protein. This repertoire shows about 640,000 distinct CDR3 sequences, 20% found once; its top ten account for under 35%. Among ophthalmopathy patients, the Clinical Activity Score reached at least 3, the NOSPECS grade reached at least 4, and duration remained under 3 months. Fresh peripheral blood, 7.5 to 10 ml, was the source of the PBMCs. CDR3 size: 13 residues. From germline, CDR1 is KGHDR and CDR2 SFDVKD. The ends lost 9 bases at V and 2 bases at J; junction bases unmatched: 5.

The chain employs TRBV24-1 and TRBJ2-7, with TRBD2 identical over 8 bases. Source material: blood. The clonotype originates from a man aged 25 to 45 with Graves' ophthalmopathy. Written as DNA, the CDR3 is TGTGCCACCTCTAGCGGGCTAACCTACGAGCAGTACTTC. Translation: CATSSGLTYEQYF.